These 31 T cell receptor beta chains were sequenced from one sample in a study of PD-1 blockade in mismatch repair-deficient tumors. This table comes from immunoSEQ multiplex PCR, and its TCRdb copy is limited to in-frame clones, with some not included. The sample carries under 50,000 clones, around four fifths recorded once. The sequenced sample was PBMCs, obtained roughly 40 weeks after starting pembrolizumab. These receptors all stem from an adult with mismatch repair-deficient cancer.

V usage is TRBV7-2 and J usage is TRBJ1-1; possible D gene TRBD1, 5 bases. This CDR3 comprises 15 residues. The V and J ends lost 1 base and 4 bases respectively, with 13 bases between them. Germline CDR1 and CDR2: SGHTA and FQGNSA. The CDR3 sequence: CASSLEGRGGTEAFF. The CDR3 DNA is TGTGCCAGCAGCTTAGAGGGTCGGGGGGGCACTGAAGCTTTCTTT.

The chain carries TRBV28 and TRBJ2-2; 11 positions agree with TRBD1. The CDR3 extends over 15 amino acids. Trimming at V came to 6 bases and at J to 5 bases, leaving 5 bases not matched to a gene. Germline lookup yields CDR1 MDHEN and CDR2 SYDVKM. DNA for the CDR3: TGTGCCAGCAGCTGGGGGGACAGGGGGACCGGGGAGCTGTTTTTT. This translates into CASSWGDRGTGELFF.

The chain couples TRBV7-8 to TRBJ2-1; TRBD2 matches at 12 bases. J gave up 0 bases and V 11 bases, and 11 bases lay outside the gene matches. The germline V gene has CDR1 SGHVS and CDR2 FQNEAQ. CDR3 length equals 17 residues. The CDR3 here is CASSGREMWSSYNEQFF. The DNA for the CDR3 is TGTGCCTCTAGCGGGAGGGAGATGTGGAGCTCCTACAATGAGCAGTTCTTC.

This clone was detected only a few times. This CDR3 reads CASSHGPSYEQYF. The CDR3 bases are TGCGCCAGCAGCCATGGGCCCTCCTACGAGCAGTACTTC. The chain employs TRBV4-1 and TRBJ2-7; D is unclear. The V gene lost 3 bases and the J gene lost 0 bases, with 6 bases spanning the gap. Germline V lookup: CDR1 MGHRA, CDR2 YSYEKL. The CDR3 is made up of 13 amino acids.

The chain employs TRBV6-5 and TRBJ2-7, with D uncertain. The CDR3 extends over 15 amino acids. The V and J ends lost 8 bases and 3 bases respectively, with 20 bases between them. Germline CDR1 MNHEY, CDR2 SVGAGI. This CDR3 reads CASAPWSEKFYEQYF. CDR3 coding DNA: TGTGCCAGCGCCCCGTGGAGCGAAAAGTTCTACGAGCAGTACTTC.

The chain carries TRBV9 and TRBJ2-5; 8 positions agree with TRBD1. V gave up 4 bases and J gave up 7 bases; unmatched junction bases: 9. Germline lookup yields CDR1 SGDLS and CDR2 YYNGEE. This CDR3 is built from 14 residues. The CDR3 DNA is TGTGCCAGCAGCCCAACAGGGGGAACCGGGACCCAGTACTTC. Encoded protein: CASSPTGGTGTQYF. Full variable domain (missing parts from reference TRBV9 and TRBJ2-5): DSGVTQTPKHLITATGQRVTLRCSPRSGDLSVYWYQQSLDQGLQFLIQYYNGEERAKGNILERFSAQQFPDLHSELNLSSLELGDSALYFCASSPTGGTGTQYFGPGTRLLVL.

This rearrangement joins TRBV5-1 to TRBJ1-1, with D perhaps matching TRBD1 (5 bases). CDR3 length equals 14 residues. Trimming took off 0 bases at V and 3 bases at J, with 9 bases between the two ends. Germline CDR1 SGHRS, CDR2 YFSETQ. CDR3 in amino acids: CASSLATGDTEAFF. Written as DNA, the CDR3 is TGCGCCAGCAGCTTGGCCACGGGGGACACTGAAGCTTTCTTT. The full variable domain, its missing parts supplied by reference TRBV5-1 and TRBJ1-1, is KAGVTQTPRYLIKTRGQQVTLSCSPISGHRSVSWYQQTPGQGLQFLFEYFSETQRNKGNFPGRFSGRQFSNSRSEMNVSTLELGDSALYLCASSLATGDTEAFFGQGTRLTVV.

This rearrangement joins TRBV30 to TRBJ2-7, with 7 bases aligning to TRBD2. Germline CDR1 is GTSNPN and CDR2 is SVGIG (reference sequence). V dropped 4 bases and J dropped 5; count of bases not matched to a gene: 17. The CDR3 consists of 16 residues. The CDR3 DNA sequence: TGTGCCTGGAAAAGGTCCCCGGGAGGTCCTGCGAACGAGCAGTACTTC. This sequence encodes CAWKRSPGGPANEQYF. The full variable domain, completed using reference TRBV30 and TRBJ2-7, is SQTIHQWPATLVQPVGSPLSLECTVEGTSNPNLYWYRQAAGRGLQLLFYSVGIGQISSEVPQNLSASRPQDRQFILSSKKLLLSDSGFYLCAWKRSPGGPANEQYFGPGTRLTVT.

The genes are TRBV11-2 and TRBJ2-5; the match to TRBD2 covers 8 bases. Germline loops: CDR1 SGHAT, CDR2 FQNNGV. The CDR3 contains 14 residues. V was pared by 5 bases and J by 2 bases, with 4 bases of the junction left unmatched. The CDR3 loop reads CASSRAGAQETQYF. The CDR3 DNA reads TGTGCCAGCAGCCGAGCGGGAGCACAAGAGACCCAGTACTTC.

V gene TRBV7-2 combines with J gene TRBJ1-5; D not certain. In germline, CDR1 is SGHTA, CDR2 FQGNSA. The CDR3 is 12 amino acids. Trimming removed 5 bases at V and 3 bases at J, with 5 bases between. CDR3 coding DNA: TGTGCCAGCAGCGGCATCAATCAGCCCCAGCATTTT. This translates into CASSGINQPQHF.

Only one count was recorded for this clone. The chain links TRBV2 to TRBJ1-4, with a possible D match to TRBD1 (5 bases). Germline V gene sequence: CDR1 SNHLY, CDR2 FYNNEI. Trimming cost V 6 bases and J 3 bases, with 11 bases left between them. CDR3 length equals 14 residues. In DNA, the CDR3 is TGTGCCAGCAGCGACAGAGTGCCTAATGAAAAACTGTTTTTT. It yields the protein CASSDRVPNEKLFF.

The J gene is TRBJ2-7, the V gene TRBV7-3; maybe TRBD2 (6 bases). V was pared by 4 bases and J by 3 bases, with 10 bases between. Germline V gives CDR1 SGHTA, CDR2 FQGTGA. The CDR3 covers 13 residues. In DNA, the CDR3 is TGTGCCAGCAGCTCCGGGACTCACTACGAGCAGTACTTC. Encoded protein: CASSSGTHYEQYF.

The V gene is TRBV20-1, the J gene TRBJ1-2, with D perhaps matching TRBD1 (5 bases). Looked up from germline, CDR1 is DFQATT and CDR2 is SNEGSKA (reference sequence). The CDR3 is 11 residues long. Trimming took 3 bases from V and 5 from J, leaving 7 bases between them. The CDR3 sequence is CSARPGYGYTF. The DNA of the CDR3 is TGCAGTGCTAGGCCAGGGTATGGCTACACCTTC.

The chain joins TRBV19 to TRBJ2-5; 13 bases fit TRBD2. There are 14 residues in the CDR3. V lost 10 bases and J lost 4; bases outside the gene matches: 6. CDR1 and CDR2 (germline): LNHDA, SQIVND (reference sequence). CDR3 sequence (DNA): TGTGCCACGAAGACTAGCGGGAGGTTAGAGACCCAGTACTTC. It translates to CATKTSGRLETQYF.

Only one count was recorded for this clone. Here the CDR3 reads CASSQEGTAVATNEKLFF. The CDR3 coding sequence is TGTGCCAGCAGCCAAGAAGGGACAGCCGTTGCAACTAATGAAAAACTGTTTTTT. This chain uses TRBV4-2 with TRBJ1-4; 7 bases line up with TRBD1. The CDR3 covers 18 residues. Germline-derived CDR1 and CDR2 are LGHNA and YNFKEQ. The V segment lost 0 bases and the J segment 0 bases; nucleotides outside the gene matches: 7.

The chain recombines TRBV25-1 with TRBJ2-1; 10 bases align to TRBD2. Germline CDR1 reads MGHDK; CDR2 reads SYGVNS. V lost 7 bases and J lost 6; bases outside the gene matches: 3. The CDR3 length is 13 residues. In nucleotides, the CDR3 is TGTGCCAGCAAGCGGGAGGGCCGCAATGAGCAGTTCTTC. Its translation is CASKREGRNEQFF.

This sequence joins TRBV19 and TRBJ2-2, with a weak D call TRBD1 (6 bases). V gave up 5 bases and J gave up 6 bases, with 16 bases separating them. This CDR3 comprises 15 residues. Looked up from germline, CDR1 is LNHDA and CDR2 is SQIVND (reference sequence). The CDR3: CASSVTQGRAGELFF. The DNA of the CDR3 is TGTGCCAGTAGTGTGACACAGGGAAGGGCCGGGGAGCTGTTTTTT.

The rearrangement links TRBV2 to TRBJ1-1; perhaps TRBD1 as D (5 bases). CDR3 size: 13 residues. V was pared by 8 bases and J by 1 base, with 11 bases between. CDR1 SNHLY and CDR2 FYNNEI come from the germline V gene. The CDR3 spells CASCLTGNTEAFF. CDR3 bases: TGTGCCAGCTGCCTTACAGGGAACACTGAAGCTTTCTTT.

On this clone: The germline gene is not matched at one end of the junction; a read error may be the cause. This chain uses TRBV18 with TRBJ2-5; TRBD1 might be the D (6 bases). The CDR3 extends over 13 amino acids. Germline CDR1 KGHSH, CDR2 LQKENI. The CDR3 bases are TGTGCCAGCCGCCCTTCCGCCGGGACACGGTTGCACTTC. It yields the protein CASRPSAGTRLHF.

V and J are TRBV28 and TRBJ2-6, with D possibly being TRBD1 (5 bases). CDR3 length: 15 residues. Germline lookup yields CDR1 MDHEN and CDR2 SYDVKM. V was pared by 7 bases and J by 4 bases, with 14 bases between. The CDR3 sequence is CASTGSGPGANVLTF. The CDR3 DNA is TGTGCCAGCACTGGTTCAGGGCCAGGGGCCAACGTCCTGACTTTC.

The chain uses TRBV6-1 and TRBJ2-3; no clear D gene. Per germline, CDR1 MNHNS and CDR2 SASEGT. Deletions cut 10 bases from V and 2 bases from J, with 10 bases between. This CDR3 is 12 amino acids long. CDR3 amino acids: CATLHYTDTQYF. Written as DNA, the CDR3 is TGTGCCACCTTACACTACACAGATACGCAGTATTTT.

The chain is built from TRBV19 and TRBJ1-2, with a weak D call TRBD1 (5 bases). The CDR3 sequence is 16 residues long. V was trimmed by 0 bases and J by 4 bases, leaving 15 bases between them. Germline lookup yields CDR1 LNHDA and CDR2 SQIVND (reference sequence). This chain's CDR3 is CASSIDLRGLGYGYTF. The CDR3 DNA is TGTGCCAGTAGTATAGATCTCCGGGGACTCGGCTATGGCTACACCTTC.

The rearrangement uses TRBV4-2 and TRBJ1-2; TRBD1 agrees at 7 bases. Germline V gene data show CDR1 as LGHNA and CDR2 as YNFKEQ. The CDR3 runs to 16 residues. Trimming removed 1 base from V and 0 bases from J; junction bases left unmatched: 5. Written as DNA, the CDR3 is TGTGCCAGCAGCCAAGTGGGGGACAGCTCTAACTATGGCTACACCTTC. Translation: CASSQVGDSSNYGYTF.

The chain joins TRBV5-4 to TRBJ2-5; a possible D gene is TRBD1 (5 bases). V gave up 2 bases and J gave up 5 bases, with 10 bases separating them. The germline CDR1 and CDR2 sequences are SGHNT and YYREEE (reference sequence). The CDR3 is made up of 13 amino acids. The CDR3 protein is CASSFQGTETQYF. The CDR3 DNA is TGTGCCAGCAGCTTCCAGGGAACCGAGACCCAGTACTTC. The whole variable domain, remainder taken from reference TRBV5-4 and TRBJ2-5, is ETGVTQSPTHLIKTRGQQVTLRCSSQSGHNTVSWYQQALGQGPQFIFQYYREEENGRGNFPPRFSGLQFPNYSSELNVNALELDDSALYLCASSFQGTETQYFGPGTRLLVL.

The V call is TRBV6-1, the J call TRBJ1-1, with a possible D match to TRBD1 (5 bases). Germline loops: CDR1 MNHNS, CDR2 SASEGT. V lost 4 bases and J lost 5, with 14 bases in between. The CDR3 loop spans 14 amino acids. In DNA form, the CDR3 reads TGTGCCAGCAGTGCTGACAGTTTTTGGACTGAAGCTTTCTTT. Protein sequence: CASSADSFWTEAFF.

The V gene is TRBV12-5, the J gene TRBJ2-2; 8 bases are shared with TRBD2. From germline, CDR1 is LGHNT and CDR2 FRNRAP. V was clipped by 7 bases and J by 9 bases; unmatched bases: 10. The length of the CDR3 is 14 residues. This chain's CDR3 is CASAPGRGGRELFF. CDR3 coding DNA: TGTGCTAGTGCCCCGGGACGGGGGGGTCGGGAGCTGTTTTTT.

This rearrangement joins TRBV5-6 to TRBJ1-1, with a weak D call TRBD1 (5 bases). CDR1 is SGHDT and CDR2 is YYEEEE in the germline V gene. The CDR3 has 13 residues. The V and J ends lost 4 bases and 1 base respectively, with 8 bases between them. The CDR3 DNA sequence: TGTGCCAGCAGCCAAACAGGGAACACTGAAGCTTTCTTT. Amino acid sequence: CASSQTGNTEAFF.

The chain couples TRBV18 to TRBJ2-1, with 8 bases matching TRBD1. V lost 2 bases and J lost 7; bases outside the gene matches: 4. Germline CDR1 is KGHSH and CDR2 is LQKENI. There are 14 residues in the CDR3. Here the CDR3 reads CASSPSGGQNEQFF. CDR3 sequence (DNA): TGTGCCAGCTCACCATCAGGGGGCCAGAATGAGCAGTTCTTC.

J is TRBJ2-3 and V is TRBV7-9, with 10 bases that match TRBD2. The germline V gene encodes CDR1 SEHNR and CDR2 FQNEAQ (reference sequence). V dropped 3 bases and J dropped 2; count of bases not matched to a gene: 2. The CDR3 contains 15 residues. CDR3 loop: CASSFTSGNTDTQYF. The DNA of the CDR3 is TGTGCCAGCAGCTTTACTAGCGGGAACACAGATACGCAGTATTTT.

Written as DNA, the CDR3 is TGCGCCAGCCCAGAGCCGGGACTATTCCAAGAGACCCAGTACTTC. This codes for CASPEPGLFQETQYF. The V gene is TRBV10-2, the J gene TRBJ2-5, with 7 bases that match TRBD2. Germline V CDR1 and CDR2: WSHSY, SAAADI. V lost 8 bases and J lost 1; bases outside the gene matches: 10. The CDR3 extends over 15 amino acids.

Only one count was recorded for this clone. This chain joins TRBV6-1 and TRBJ2-2; TRBD2 might be the D (5 bases). Trimming removed 7 bases from V and 0 bases from J, with 9 bases in between. Germline CDR1 MNHNS, CDR2 SASEGT. CDR3 length: 14 amino acids. The CDR3 region is CASTRGSNTGELFF. Here the CDR3 DNA reads TGTGCCAGCACCCGGGGATCGAACACCGGGGAGCTGTTTTTT.